A single sample gave rise to the 24 T cell receptor beta chains below, sequenced in a study of graft-versus-host responses after intestinal transplantation. TCRdb's table, derived via immunoSEQ multiplex PCR, lists solely in-frame clones and lacks some. Of about 64,000 clones in the sample, 90% were seen once. The antigens these receptors bind are not known. The material was unstimulated CD8+ T cells sorted from spleen or lymph node cells, obtained before transplant. These receptors originate from a human donor who was the organ donor for an intestinal transplant.

To note about this clone: At one end the junction does not follow the germline gene, possibly because of a read error. V is TRBV7-7 and J is TRBJ2-5; 12 nucleotides agree with TRBD2. This CDR3 contains 15 residues. Germline V gene sequence: CDR1 SSHAT, CDR2 FNYEAQ (reference sequence). The DNA of the CDR3 is TGTGCTAGCAGTTGGACTAGCGGGAAACAAGAGACCCAGTACTTC. Translated, it gives CASSWTSGKQETQYF. The variable domain in full, with the rest retrieved from reference TRBV7-7 and TRBJ2-5, is GAGVSQSPRYKVTKRGQDVTLRCDPISSHATLYWYQQALGQGPEFLTYFNYEAQPDKSGLPSDRFSAERPEGSISTLTIQRTEQRDSAMYRCASSWTSGKQETQYFGPGTRLLVL.

The chain is built from TRBV6-5 and TRBJ2-7, with D perhaps matching TRBD1 (7 bases). Between the trimmed V and J ends, which lost 2 bases and 2 bases, there was a span of 10 bases. Germline V gene data show CDR1 as MNHEY and CDR2 as SVGAGI. The CDR3 covers 14 residues. The CDR3 protein is CASSYGRGAYEQYF. The CDR3 region has the DNA TGTGCCAGCAGTTACGGCAGGGGGGCCTACGAGCAGTACTTC.

About this clone itself: Additional DNA sequences in this sample encode the identical CDR3. The chain is built from TRBV6-6 and TRBJ2-4; no reliable D call. CDR3 length: 15 residues. From germline, CDR1 is MNHNY and CDR2 SVGAGI (reference sequence). V was clipped by 7 bases and J by 1 base, with 14 bases between them. For the CDR3, the DNA is TGTGCCAGCAAGTTTATCAGTCTGGCCAAAAACATTCAGTACTTC. Its translation: CASKFISLAKNIQYF.

V gene TRBV6-6 combines with J gene TRBJ2-3; D gene unclear. This CDR3 contains 13 residues. Trimming removed 4 bases at V and 0 bases at J, with 5 bases between. Germline V gene data show CDR1 as MNHNY and CDR2 as SVGAGI (reference sequence). The CDR3 region is CASSSLSTDTQYF. The DNA for the CDR3 is TGTGCCAGCAGTTCCCTTAGCACAGATACGCAGTATTTT.

The chain has TRBV28 and TRBJ2-7; no reliable D call. From germline, CDR1 is MDHEN and CDR2 SYDVKM. This CDR3 has 8 residues. The CDR3 sequence is CLWRGQYF. Here the CDR3 DNA reads TGTCTGTGGAGAGGGCAGTACTTC.

The rearrangement links TRBV9 to TRBJ2-1; D not resolved. Germline V gene lookup returns CDR1 SGDLS and CDR2 YYNGEE. The V end lost 3 bases, the J end lost 3 bases, and 13 bases lay between the germline ends. This CDR3 is 15 amino acids long. The DNA for the CDR3 is TGTGCCAGCAGCGCAGCCGTAGGCGGCTACAATGAGCAGTTCTTC. Protein sequence: CASSAAVGGYNEQFF.

The DNA of the CDR3 is TGTGCCAGTAGACGGACAGGGGTGACTGAAGCTTTCTTT. Residues: CASRRTGVTEAFF. The gene calls are TRBV19 and TRBJ1-1; TRBD1 matches 9 bases. After removal of 6 bases from V and 5 bases from J, the junction contained 4 bases not matched to a gene. This CDR3 has 13 amino acids. The germline gives CDR1 LNHDA, CDR2 SQIVND (reference sequence).

The chain couples TRBV7-8 to TRBJ2-5, with 7 nucleotides matching TRBD2. Germline V lookup: CDR1 SGHVS, CDR2 FQNEAQ. V lost 1 base, J lost 4 bases, and 12 bases stayed unmatched. This CDR3 is built from 17 residues. The CDR3 sequence is CASSLGAGVGSGETQYF. The CDR3 DNA sequence: TGTGCCAGCAGCTTAGGGGCGGGAGTTGGGTCAGGAGAGACCCAGTACTTC. Filled out from reference TRBV7-8 and TRBJ2-5, the complete variable domain reads GAGVSQSPRYKVAKRGQDVALRCDPISGHVSLFWYQQALGQGPEFLTYFQNEAQLDKSGLPSDRFFAERPEGSVSTLKIQRTQQEDSAVYLCASSLGAGVGSGETQYFGPGTRLLVL.

The chain uses TRBV13 and TRBJ1-4, with 8 bases identical to TRBD1. The CDR3 runs 14 residues. The ends lost 5 bases at V and 6 bases at J; junction bases unmatched: 5. In germline, CDR1 is PRHDT, CDR2 FYEKMQ (reference sequence). CDR3 sequence reads: CASSRRGLDEKLFF. The CDR3 DNA reads as TGTGCCAGCAGCCGCAGGGGGCTGGATGAAAAACTGTTTTTT.

CDR3 amino acids: CAWSGNERARSYEQYF. For the CDR3, the DNA is TGTGCCTGGAGTGGCAACGAGCGGGCCCGCTCCTACGAGCAGTACTTC. The chain joins TRBV30 to TRBJ2-7; tentative D call: TRBD2 (6 bases). V lost 1 base and J lost 0, with 16 bases in between. CDR3 size: 16 residues. Germline CDR1 reads GTSNPN; CDR2 reads SVGIG (reference sequence).

This chain's CDR3 is CASSLGPLPHNEQFF. Written as DNA, the CDR3 is TGTGCCAGCAGCTTGGGCCCTCTACCCCACAATGAGCAGTTCTTC. The gene calls are TRBV5-6 and TRBJ2-1; unclear D gene. Germline lookup yields CDR1 SGHDT and CDR2 YYEEEE. The V and J ends lost 0 bases and 5 bases respectively, with 12 bases between them. The CDR3 runs 15 residues.

CDR3 DNA sequence: TGTGCCAGCAGCTCGGGCGGAGGATATGGCTACACCTTC. Translating gives CASSSGGGYGYTF. The rearrangement joins TRBV7-9 to TRBJ1-2; D call uncertain. The CDR3 consists of 13 residues. The germline CDR1 and CDR2 sequences are SEHNR and FQNEAQ (reference sequence). V lost 4 bases, J lost 5 bases, and 11 bases lay in between.

The chain couples TRBV9 to TRBJ2-7; 11 positions match TRBD2. Germline assignment: CDR1 SGDLS and CDR2 YYNGEE. The junction had 3 bases not matched to a gene; V was cut back by 3 bases and J by 1 base. CDR3 length equals 15 residues. CDR3 in amino acids: CASSETSGTSYEQYF. The CDR3 DNA reads as TGTGCCAGCAGCGAGACTAGCGGGACTTCCTACGAGCAGTACTTC.

The chain joins TRBV5-6 to TRBJ2-1; 15 bases fit TRBD2. V was clipped by 0 bases and J by 9 bases; unmatched bases: 4. Germline values: CDR1 SGHDT, CDR2 YYEEEE. CDR3 length: 16 residues. The DNA for the CDR3 is TGTGCCAGCAGCTTGGTAGGGACTAGCGGGAGGAGTGAGCAGTTCTTC. Translating gives CASSLVGTSGRSEQFF. Together with reference TRBV5-6 and TRBJ2-1, the CDR3 gives the full variable domain: DAGVTQSPTHLIKTRGQQVTLRCSPKSGHDTVSWYQQALGQGPQFIFQYYEEEERQRGNFPDRFSGHQFPNYSSELNVNALLLGDSALYLCASSLVGTSGRSEQFFGPGTRLTVL.

V usage is TRBV7-8 and J usage is TRBJ2-1; D not certain. Trimming took 5 bases from V and 2 from J, leaving 10 bases between them. Germline lookup yields CDR1 SGHVS and CDR2 FQNEAQ. The CDR3 spans 14 residues. The CDR3 reads CASSSSEAYNEQFF. The CDR3 coding sequence is TGTGCCAGCAGCAGCAGTGAGGCCTACAATGAGCAGTTCTTC.

The V and J genes are TRBV18 and TRBJ2-3; 11 positions match TRBD1. This CDR3 spans 18 amino acids. Germline loops: CDR1 KGHSH, CDR2 LQKENI. V shed 3 bases, J shed 0 bases, and the junction held 8 bases outside the gene matches. The DNA of the CDR3 is TGTGCCAGCTCACCCCCGGGACAGGGGGTTTTCAGCACAGATACGCAGTATTTT. Translated, it gives CASSPPGQGVFSTDTQYF.

This sequence joins TRBV19 and TRBJ2-3; 7 bases are shared with TRBD2. Germline CDR1 LNHDA, CDR2 SQIVND (reference sequence). V trimming: 3 bases; J trimming: 0 bases; junction bases outside the gene matches: 9. This CDR3 comprises 17 residues. The CDR3 loop reads CASSIAGAEPSTDTQYF. Here the CDR3 DNA reads TGTGCCAGTAGTATTGCGGGAGCTGAACCTAGCACAGATACGCAGTATTTT.

This chain links TRBV19 with TRBJ2-2; 7 bases fit TRBD2. Per the germline V gene, CDR1 is LNHDA and CDR2 is SQIVND (reference sequence). V trimming: 6 bases; J trimming: 3 bases; junction bases outside the gene matches: 10. This CDR3 region has 16 residues. DNA for the CDR3: TGTGCCAGTAGGACTAAGGGTCTAGCGGACACCGGGGAGCTGTTTTTT. Encoded protein: CASRTKGLADTGELFF. The variable domain in full, with the rest retrieved from reference TRBV19 and TRBJ2-2, is DGGITQSPKYLFRKEGQNVTLSCEQNLNHDAMYWYRQDPGQGLRLIYYSQIVNDFQKGDIAEGYSVSREKKESFPLTVTSAQKNPTAFYLCASRTKGLADTGELFFGEGSRLTVL.

The chain joins TRBV14 to TRBJ2-5; TRBD2 is a possible D gene (8 bases). The CDR3 is made up of 13 amino acids. Per the germline V gene, CDR1 is SGHDN and CDR2 is FVKESK. V lost 11 bases to trimming and J lost 5 bases, with 18 bases between them. In DNA, the CDR3 is TGTGCCCCGGGAGGGGGAGGGGGCGAGACCCAGTACTTC. Its protein is CAPGGGGGETQYF. Combining the CDR3 with reference TRBV14 and TRBJ2-5 gives the whole variable domain EAGVTQFPSHSVIEKGQTVTLRCDPISGHDNLYWYRRVMGKEIKFLLHFVKESKQDESGMPNNRFLAERTGGTYSTLKVQPAELEDSGVYFCAPGGGGGETQYFGPGTRLLVL.

CDR3 sequence (DNA): TGTGCCTGGAGTCCCCTTTGGGAGCGAGACGGCTACACCTTC. The encoded protein is CAWSPLWERDGYTF. The rearrangement links TRBV30 to TRBJ1-2; D is unresolved. The CDR3 is 14 residues long. Trimming took off 2 bases at V and 8 bases at J, with 18 bases between the two ends. Per the germline V gene, CDR1 is GTSNPN and CDR2 is SVGIG (reference sequence). The entire variable domain, with the rest obtained from reference TRBV30 and TRBJ1-2, is as follows: SQTIHQWPATLVQPVGSPLSLECTVEGTSNPNLYWYRQAAGRGLQLLFYSVGIGQISSEVPQNLSASRPQDRQFILSSKKLLLSDSGFYLCAWSPLWERDGYTFGSGTRLTVV.

This sequence joins TRBV9 and TRBJ2-3, with D possibly TRBD2 on 6 matching bases. Germline V gene sequence: CDR1 SGDLS, CDR2 YYNGEE. CDR3 length: 15 residues. V was pared by 4 bases and J by 2 bases, with 14 bases between. CDR3 sequence: CASSPRVAATDTQYF. CDR3 sequence (DNA): TGTGCCAGCAGCCCCAGGGTAGCGGCCACAGATACGCAGTATTTT.

The gene calls are TRBV4-2 and TRBJ2-1, with TRBD2 identical over 7 bases. Trimming at V came to 0 bases and at J to 7 bases, leaving 9 bases not matched to a gene. There are 16 residues in the CDR3. Germline assignment: CDR1 LGHNA and CDR2 YNFKEQ. The CDR3 DNA reads as TGTGCCAGCAGCCAAGATCCGGGAGGAAAGCCTAATGAGCAGTTCTTC. This translates into CASSQDPGGKPNEQFF.

For the CDR3, the DNA is TGTGCCAGCAGCCGTCTTCAACCGGGGACAGCTAATGAAAAACTGTTTTTT. Protein sequence: CASSRLQPGTANEKLFF. The V and J genes are TRBV14 and TRBJ1-4, with 7 bases lining up with TRBD1. The J segment lost 3 bases and the V segment lost 4 bases, leaving 11 bases of the junction unmatched. Looked up from germline, CDR1 is SGHDN and CDR2 is FVKESK. The CDR3 length is 17 residues.

V gene TRBV21-1 combines with J gene TRBJ2-7; the listed D gene, TRBD1, was not tested against the DNA. TRBV21-1 is listed as a pseudogene. This CDR3 spans 14 amino acids. CDR3 coding DNA: TGTGCCAGCAGCAAAGATCCAGATGGCTACGAGCAGTACTTC. As protein: CASSKDPDGYEQYF.